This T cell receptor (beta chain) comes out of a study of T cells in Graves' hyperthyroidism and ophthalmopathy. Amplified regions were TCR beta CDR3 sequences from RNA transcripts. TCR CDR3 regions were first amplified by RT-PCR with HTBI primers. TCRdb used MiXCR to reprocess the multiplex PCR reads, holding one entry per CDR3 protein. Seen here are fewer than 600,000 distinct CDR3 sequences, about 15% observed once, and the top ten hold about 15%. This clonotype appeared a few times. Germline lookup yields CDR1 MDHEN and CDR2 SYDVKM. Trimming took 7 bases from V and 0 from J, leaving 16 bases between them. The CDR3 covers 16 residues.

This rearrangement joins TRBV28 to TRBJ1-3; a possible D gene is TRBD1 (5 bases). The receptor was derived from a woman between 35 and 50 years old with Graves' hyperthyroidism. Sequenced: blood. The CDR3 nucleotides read TGTGCCAGCACCCCCCTTGCCGGGGGCTCTGGAAACACCATATATTTT. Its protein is CASTPLAGGSGNTIYF.